This T cell receptor (beta chain) was sequenced during a study of CD8 T cells in Susac syndrome. Reverse transcription of about 0.45 to 1 ug RNA was carried out with random hexamers. The authors amplified TCR beta CDR3 across 54 Vbeta and 13 Jbeta using immunoSEQ multiplex PCR. Each CDR3 protein is one row after TCRdb ran MiXCR on the immunoSEQ multiplex PCR reads. The data hold over 350,000 distinct CDR3 sequences, with 85% to 90% observed a single time. Between the trimmed V and J ends, which lost 2 bases and 1 base, there was a span of 9 bases. CDR1 is SGHRS and CDR2 is YFSETQ in the germline V gene. The CDR3 is 15 amino acids. Bulk CD8+ and CD4+ cells came from magnetic negative isolation; CD8+ TEMRA by FACS.

The chain employs TRBV5-1 and TRBJ2-2; D is undetermined. The receptor was derived from a human donor with multiple sclerosis. The sequenced sample consisted of CD8+ T cells from PBMCs. The CDR3 reads CASSFSSGNTGELFF. The DNA for the CDR3 is TGCGCCAGCAGCTTTTCGTCCGGGAACACCGGGGAGCTGTTTTTT.